This T cell receptor (beta chain) is from a study of T cells after posttransplantation cyclophosphamide. The study's findings and limits: Donor CD8+ memory clones often dominated recipient blood repertoires at later times. After PTCy, TRB diversity resembled that of CNI/methotrexate controls. TRB overlap between skin or GI tissue T cells and blood was limited.

For this clone: Its cognate antigen is unknown.

CDR3 length equals 13 residues. Germline V CDR1 and CDR2: SGHNT, YYREEE (reference sequence). V trimming: 2 bases; J trimming: 5 bases; junction bases outside the gene matches: 2. Libraries were prepared by immunoSEQ multiplex PCR; TCRdb keeps only in-frame clonotypes and omits some of them. This sample has about 20,000 clones; 95% to 98% occur once, and the top ten carry 0.15% to 0.2%. The naive gate required viable CD3+CD4+ or CD3+CD8+ cells with CCR7+CD45RA+CD45RO-CD95-CD27+CD28+ phenotype. The related graft donor's blood sample was taken on the day of bone marrow donation. The clonotype was recovered from a man aged 40-55 years in good health, CMV-negative, and a related stem cell transplant donor. Sequenced: naive CD4+ T cells sorted from PBMCs. The rearrangement links TRBV5-4 to TRBJ2-5, with TRBD2 matching 8 bases. CDR3 DNA: TGTGCCAGCAGCTTCAGCGGGAGTGAGACCCAGTACTTC. Translated, it gives CASSFSGSETQYF.